These 30 T cell receptor beta chains came from one sample sequenced in a study of graft-versus-host responses after intestinal transplantation. The protocol was immunoSEQ multiplex PCR, while the TCRdb copy is restricted to in-frame clones and leaves out a portion. The table shows tens of thousands of clones, with about nine tenths occurring only once. Their recognized antigens are unknown. This specimen was unstimulated CD4+ T cells sorted from spleen or lymph node cells, taken before transplant. The receptor source for this set is a human donor who was the organ donor for an intestinal transplant.

The J gene is TRBJ1-4, the V gene TRBV5-1; D ambiguous. Germline V CDR1 and CDR2: SGHRS, YFSETQ. This CDR3 contains 15 residues. Trimming pared 0 bases from V and 0 bases from J, leaving 6 bases between. CDR3 coding DNA: TGCGCCAGCAGCTTGGGTAGTGCAACTAATGAAAAACTGTTTTTT. It yields the protein CASSLGSATNEKLFF.

This chain connects TRBV27 to TRBJ2-3; tentatively, D is TRBD1 or TRBD2 (6 bases each). The CDR3 is 16 residues long. V lost 1 base and J lost 5, with 16 bases in between. The germline V gene has CDR1 MNHEY and CDR2 SMNVEV (reference sequence). The chain's CDR3 is CASSLFLIGGRDTQYF. CDR3 in DNA: TGTGCCAGCAGTTTATTCCTCATTGGGGGGCGAGATACGCAGTATTTT.

The CDR3 is CASSPPGTYGYTF. As DNA, the CDR3 is TGTGCCAGCTCACCACCCGGAACCTATGGCTACACCTTC. V and J are TRBV18 and TRBJ1-2, with D hard to call. Looked up from germline, CDR1 is KGHSH and CDR2 is LQKENI. The CDR3 has 13 amino acids. V was pared by 0 bases and J by 4 bases, with 6 bases between.

This chain uses TRBV27 with TRBJ2-1; TRBD2 matches at 9 bases. This CDR3 region has 14 residues. Trimming cost V 2 bases and J 4 bases; bases outside gene matches: 0. Germline V CDR1 and CDR2: MNHEY, SMNVEV (reference sequence). This CDR3 is CASSLAGGYNEQFF. CDR3 coding DNA: TGTGCCAGCAGTTTAGCGGGAGGGTACAATGAGCAGTTCTTC.

The chain has TRBV6-4 and TRBJ2-3, with 11 bases that match TRBD2. CDR3 size: 15 residues. With V trimmed by 3 bases and J by 6 bases, 5 bases remained unmatched. Germline-derived CDR1 and CDR2 are MRHNA and SNTAGT. This CDR3 reads CASSELAGEIDTQYF. In DNA form, the CDR3 reads TGTGCCAGCAGTGAACTAGCGGGAGAGATTGATACGCAGTATTTT.

The CDR3 spells CASSYLQGQAYEQYF. CDR3 nucleotides: TGTGCCAGCAGCTACCTTCAGGGACAGGCCTACGAGCAGTACTTC. This chain uses TRBV7-6 with TRBJ2-7; TRBD1 agrees at 8 bases. The V and J ends lost 4 bases and 2 bases, in that order; junction bases with no gene match: 7. Germline assignment: CDR1 SGHVS and CDR2 FNYEAQ. This CDR3 contains 15 residues.

V gene TRBV7-2 combines with J gene TRBJ2-5; 7 bases fit TRBD1. J was trimmed by 2 bases and V by 5 bases; bases with no gene match: 5. The germline CDR1 and CDR2 sequences are SGHTA and FQGNSA. The CDR3 is 14 residues long. The CDR3 spells CASSPGQPQETQYF. CDR3 bases: TGTGCCAGCAGCCCGGGACAGCCACAAGAGACCCAGTACTTC.

This sequence joins TRBV27 and TRBJ2-5, with 10 bases fitting TRBD2. CDR3 length: 15 amino acids. Germline V lookup: CDR1 MNHEY, CDR2 SMNVEV (reference sequence). V lost 4 bases, J lost 2 bases, and 4 bases stayed unmatched. CDR3 in DNA: TGTGCCAGCAGTTCAGCGGGAGGGATACAAGAGACCCAGTACTTC. Translated: CASSSAGGIQETQYF.

The J gene is TRBJ2-2, the V gene TRBV5-1; TRBD1 agrees at 10 bases. The CDR3 runs 15 residues. J lost 17 bases, V lost 4 bases, and 17 bases had no gene match. CDR1 SGHRS and CDR2 YFSETQ come from the germline V gene. CDR3 nucleotides: TGCGCCAGCAGCCCTAGACAGGGGGCCGGGGACCGACCCTTTTTT. Its translation is CASSPRQGAGDRPFF.

The rearrangement links TRBV28 to TRBJ1-1, with 10 bases lining up with TRBD1. The germline CDR1 and CDR2 sequences are MDHEN and SYDVKM. The length of the CDR3 is 17 residues. V lost 5 bases, J lost 0 bases, and 9 bases stayed unmatched. This chain's CDR3 is CASSGGDRGQMNTEAFF. As DNA, the CDR3 is TGTGCCAGCAGTGGGGGTGACAGGGGGCAAATGAACACTGAAGCTTTCTTT.

The gene calls are TRBV7-2 and TRBJ2-1; tentative D call: TRBD2 (5 bases). The CDR3 covers 14 residues. V was cut by 5 bases and J by 0 bases, with 8 bases left in between. Per the germline V gene, CDR1 is SGHTA and CDR2 is FQGNSA. The CDR3 DNA reads TGTGCCAGCAGCCCCGCGGGCTCCTACAATGAGCAGTTCTTC. Translated, it gives CASSPAGSYNEQFF.

The V gene is TRBV19, the J gene TRBJ1-1, with TRBD1 matching over 7 bases. Germline V lookup: CDR1 LNHDA, CDR2 SQIVND (reference sequence). J lost 5 bases, V lost 5 bases, and 5 bases had no gene match. This CDR3 is 13 amino acids long. The CDR3 sequence: CASSFPGGTEAFF. CDR3 nucleotide sequence: TGTGCCAGTAGTTTCCCAGGGGGAACTGAAGCTTTCTTT.

The chain employs TRBV30 and TRBJ2-7; tentatively, D is TRBD1 (6 bases). The CDR3 covers 12 residues. Germline V gene lookup returns CDR1 GTSNPN and CDR2 SVGIG (reference sequence). The germline V and J ends were trimmed by 3 bases and 4 bases, with 10 bases remaining between them. Here the CDR3 reads CAWRNTGYEQYF. For the CDR3, the DNA is TGTGCCTGGAGGAATACAGGGTACGAGCAGTACTTC.

The rearrangement uses TRBV7-3 and TRBJ2-1; TRBD2 aligns across 12 bases. The ends lost 5 bases at V and 8 bases at J; junction bases unmatched: 4. This CDR3 has 14 residues. Per germline, CDR1 SGHTA and CDR2 FQGTGA. CDR3 nucleotide sequence: TGTGCCAGCAGCCCGGGACTAGCGGGCGATGAGCAGTTCTTC. Translation gives CASSPGLAGDEQFF.

Notes on this clone: An end of the junction does not agree with germline; a read error may underlie this. The rearrangement uses TRBV7-7 and TRBJ2-7; 10 bases line up with TRBD1. The CDR3 is 15 residues long. Germline CDR1 SSHAT, CDR2 FNYEAQ (reference sequence). The chain's CDR3 is CASRDSGTGVYEQYF. DNA of the CDR3: TGTGCTAGCAGGGATTCCGGGACAGGGGTCTACGAGCAGTACTTC.

The rearrangement joins TRBV7-2 to TRBJ1-4; TRBD1 aligns across 7 bases. CDR1 is SGHTA and CDR2 is FQGNSA in the germline V gene. V was pared by 5 bases and J by 7 bases, with 7 bases of the junction left unmatched. The CDR3 is 14 residues long. The chain's CDR3 is CASSPGTVGEKLFF. CDR3 in DNA: TGTGCCAGCAGCCCCGGGACAGTAGGTGAAAAACTGTTTTTT.

The CDR3 DNA reads TGTGCCAGCAGTGCAACGGGACTCGAGTACTACGAGCAGTACTTC. Translation: CASSATGLEYYEQYF. The rearrangement uses TRBV27 and TRBJ2-7, with D perhaps TRBD2 (6 bases). Germline V gene lookup returns CDR1 MNHEY and CDR2 SMNVEV (reference sequence). V was trimmed by 5 bases and J by 3 bases, leaving 17 bases between them. The CDR3 is 15 amino acids.

The rearrangement uses TRBV28 and TRBJ2-1; 11 nucleotides agree with TRBD2. After removal of 8 bases from V and 0 bases from J, the junction contained 3 bases not matched to a gene. The CDR3 loop spans 15 amino acids. Germline V lookup: CDR1 MDHEN, CDR2 SYDVKM. The CDR3 coding sequence is TGTGCCAGCGTAGCGGGAGGGATCTCCTACAATGAGCAGTTCTTC. Translating it yields CASVAGGISYNEQFF.

This clone was seen only once. This chain connects TRBV28 to TRBJ2-7; 12 nucleotides align to TRBD2. CDR3 length equals 15 residues. The germline V gene has CDR1 MDHEN and CDR2 SYDVKM. V shed 5 bases, J shed 5 bases, and the junction held 7 bases outside the gene matches. CDR3 protein: CASSAPTSGSNEQYF. The CDR3 region has the DNA TGTGCCAGCAGTGCCCCGACTAGCGGGAGCAACGAGCAGTACTTC.

A remark on this clone: Other nucleotide sequences from this sample produce the same CDR3. The chain recombines TRBV15 with TRBJ2-1; D might be TRBD1 or TRBD2, each matching 5 bases. V was clipped by 0 bases and J by 4 bases, with 10 bases between them. The CDR3 is 15 amino acids. Germline V gene lookup returns CDR1 LNHNV and CDR2 YYDKDF (reference sequence). The CDR3 protein is CATSRDRGVYNEQFF. The CDR3 bases are TGTGCCACCAGCAGAGATCGAGGGGTTTACAATGAGCAGTTCTTC.

The DNA of the CDR3 is TGTGCCAGCAGCTTGGATTGGGGTTTTGTGGGCTACACCTTC. This codes for CASSLDWGFVGYTF. This chain joins TRBV5-5 and TRBJ1-2; D is unclear. Trimming pared 0 bases from V and 8 bases from J, leaving 14 bases between. In germline, CDR1 is SGHKS, CDR2 YYEKEE (reference sequence). The length of the CDR3 is 14 residues.

The rearrangement joins TRBV10-3 to TRBJ1-5; a possible D gene is TRBD1 (5 bases). CDR3 length: 15 amino acids. The V end lost 3 bases, the J end lost 2 bases, and 11 bases lay between the germline ends. CDR1 is ENHRY, CDR2 SYGVKD, per germline. CDR3 in amino acids: CAISERQGGNQPQHF. The CDR3 nucleotides read TGTGCCATCAGTGAAAGGCAGGGAGGCAATCAGCCCCAGCATTTT.

This chain joins TRBV6-5 and TRBJ2-1; D is unresolved. Deletions cut 0 bases from V and 5 bases from J, with 11 bases between. Looked up from germline, CDR1 is MNHEY and CDR2 is SVGAGI. The CDR3 extends over 15 amino acids. The CDR3 loop is CASSYSNGFDNEQFF. CDR3 DNA: TGTGCCAGCAGTTACTCGAACGGGTTCGACAATGAGCAGTTCTTC.

The chain is built from TRBV7-9 and TRBJ2-3; 14 bases map to TRBD2. Germline assignment: CDR1 SEHNR and CDR2 FQNEAQ (reference sequence). The V and J ends lost 6 bases and 3 bases, in that order; junction bases with no gene match: 2. There are 15 residues in the CDR3. The CDR3 loop is CASRRLAGGTDTQYF. The CDR3 DNA reads as TGTGCCAGCAGAAGACTAGCGGGAGGGACAGATACGCAGTATTTT.

The chain combines TRBV4-2 with TRBJ2-7, with 10 bases that match TRBD2. The junction had 8 bases not matched to a gene; V was cut back by 1 base and J by 2 bases. The CDR3 is 17 amino acids. Germline CDR1 reads LGHNA; CDR2 reads YNFKEQ. The CDR3 reads CASSQGIRTSGAYEQYF. CDR3 DNA: TGTGCCAGCAGCCAAGGTATCCGGACTAGCGGAGCCTACGAGCAGTACTTC.

V usage is TRBV7-3 and J usage is TRBJ2-3; D remains ambiguous. The germline CDR1 and CDR2 sequences are SGHTA and FQGTGA. V shed 2 bases and J shed 0 bases, with 3 bases lying between them. This CDR3 is built from 13 residues. CDR3 sequence reads: CASSLQSTDTQYF. The CDR3 nucleotides are TGTGCCAGCAGCTTACAGAGCACAGATACGCAGTATTTT.

This rearrangement joins TRBV5-4 to TRBJ2-3; D call uncertain. Germline CDR1 and CDR2: SGHNT and YYREEE (reference sequence). Trimming took off 4 bases at V and 2 bases at J, with 8 bases between the two ends. The CDR3 is made up of 13 amino acids. CDR3 sequence reads: CASSLLATDTQYF. In DNA, the CDR3 is TGTGCCAGCAGCCTTCTGGCCACAGATACGCAGTATTTT. The complete variable domain, with remaining parts taken from reference TRBV5-4 and TRBJ2-3, reads ETGVTQSPTHLIKTRGQQVTLRCSSQSGHNTVSWYQQALGQGPQFIFQYYREEENGRGNFPPRFSGLQFPNYSSELNVNALELDDSALYLCASSLLATDTQYFGPGTRLTVL.

The CDR3 sequence: CASSWGTGRGEKLFF. The CDR3 DNA reads as TGTGCCAGCAGCTGGGGGACAGGGCGAGGGGAAAAACTGTTTTTT. V usage is TRBV13 and J usage is TRBJ1-4; the match to TRBD1 covers 9 bases. The CDR3 extends over 15 amino acids. Unmatched junction bases numbered 8, after V lost 4 bases and J lost 8 bases. CDR1 is PRHDT, CDR2 FYEKMQ, per germline (reference sequence).

The chain joins TRBV5-5 to TRBJ1-3; weak D call: TRBD1 (5 bases). The length of the CDR3 is 16 residues. CDR1 SGHKS and CDR2 YYEKEE come from the germline V gene (reference sequence). Trimming left V 0 bases short and J 3 bases short, with 13 bases between. CDR3 amino acids: CASSLGAGLGGNTIYF. In DNA, the CDR3 is TGTGCCAGCAGCTTGGGCGCAGGGCTTGGTGGAAACACCATATATTTT.

The chain recombines TRBV6-5 with TRBJ2-1; D remains unclear. V lost 5 bases, J lost 3 bases, and 14 bases lay in between. Germline-derived CDR1 and CDR2 are MNHEY and SVGAGI. The CDR3 is 15 residues long. CDR3 region: CASSPEDRYYNEQFF. Here the CDR3 DNA reads TGTGCCAGCAGTCCCGAGGACCGTTACTACAATGAGCAGTTCTTC.